This TCR beta chain originates from a study of T cell changes during pregnancy in multiple sclerosis. The CDR3 has 15 residues. The J segment lost 16 bases and the V segment lost 5 bases, leaving 11 bases of the junction unmatched. Germline loops: CDR1 MNHEY, CDR2 SMNVEV (reference sequence). TCRdb's table, derived via immunoSEQ multiplex PCR, lists solely in-frame clones and lacks some. Of 65,000 to 90,000 clones in the sample, roughly nine tenths are singletons; the top ten hold 3.5%. V gene TRBV27 combines with J gene TRBJ2-1, with TRBD2 identical over 16 bases. The TCR originated in a female donor in good health, serving as a control in a pregnancy study. Some clones in this sample may be carry-over from other donors' samples. Material: PBMCs, obtained in the first trimester of pregnancy. The CDR3 coding sequence is TGTGCCAGCAGTCCGGCCGGGACTAGCGGGGGGGCTCTCTTCTTC. Amino acid sequence: CASSPAGTSGGALFF.